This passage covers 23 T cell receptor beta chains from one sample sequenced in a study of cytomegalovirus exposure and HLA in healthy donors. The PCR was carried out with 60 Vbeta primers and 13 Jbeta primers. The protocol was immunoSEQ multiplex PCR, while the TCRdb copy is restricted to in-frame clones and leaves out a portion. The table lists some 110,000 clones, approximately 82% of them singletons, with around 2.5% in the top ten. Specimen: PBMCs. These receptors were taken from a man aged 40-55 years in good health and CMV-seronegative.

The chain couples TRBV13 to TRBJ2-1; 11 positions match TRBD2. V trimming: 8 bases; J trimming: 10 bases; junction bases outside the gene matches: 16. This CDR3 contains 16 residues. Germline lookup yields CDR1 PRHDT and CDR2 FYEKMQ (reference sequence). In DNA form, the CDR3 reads TGTGCCAGCCACCAGTCCTTTAGCGGGGGGGCTCAGGAGCAGTTCTTC. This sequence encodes CASHQSFSGGAQEQFF.

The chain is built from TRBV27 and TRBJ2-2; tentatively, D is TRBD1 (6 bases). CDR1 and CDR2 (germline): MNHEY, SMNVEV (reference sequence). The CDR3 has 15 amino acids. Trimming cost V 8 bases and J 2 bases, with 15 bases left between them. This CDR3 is CASALSGTNTGELFF. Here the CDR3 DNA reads TGTGCCAGCGCCCTTTCCGGGACAAACACCGGGGAGCTGTTTTTT.

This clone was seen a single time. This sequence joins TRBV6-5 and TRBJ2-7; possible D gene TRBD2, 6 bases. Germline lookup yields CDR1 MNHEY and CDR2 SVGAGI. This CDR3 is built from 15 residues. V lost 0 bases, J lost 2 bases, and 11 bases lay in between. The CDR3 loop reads CASSYSGGGTYEQYF. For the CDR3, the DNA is TGTGCCAGCAGTTACTCGGGGGGAGGTACCTACGAGCAGTACTTC.

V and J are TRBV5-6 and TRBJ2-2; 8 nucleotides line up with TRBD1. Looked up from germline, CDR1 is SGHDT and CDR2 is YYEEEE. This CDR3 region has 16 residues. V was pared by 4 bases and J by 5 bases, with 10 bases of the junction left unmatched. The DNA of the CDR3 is TGTGCCAGCAGCGCCTGGGACAGGCAGCCGACCGGGGAGCTGTTTTTT. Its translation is CASSAWDRQPTGELFF.

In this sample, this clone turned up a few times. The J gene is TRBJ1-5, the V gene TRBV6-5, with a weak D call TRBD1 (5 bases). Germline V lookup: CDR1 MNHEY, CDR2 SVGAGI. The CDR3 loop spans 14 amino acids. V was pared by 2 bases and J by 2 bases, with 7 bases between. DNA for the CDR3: TGTGCCAGCAGTTACCGCAGGGGCAATCAGCCCCAGCATTTT. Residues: CASSYRRGNQPQHF.

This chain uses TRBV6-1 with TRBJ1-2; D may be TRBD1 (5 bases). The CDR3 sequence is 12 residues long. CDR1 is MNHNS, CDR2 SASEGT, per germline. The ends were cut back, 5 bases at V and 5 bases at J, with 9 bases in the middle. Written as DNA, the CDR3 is TGTGCCAGCAGTAGGCAGGGATATGGCTACACCTTC. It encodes CASSRQGYGYTF.

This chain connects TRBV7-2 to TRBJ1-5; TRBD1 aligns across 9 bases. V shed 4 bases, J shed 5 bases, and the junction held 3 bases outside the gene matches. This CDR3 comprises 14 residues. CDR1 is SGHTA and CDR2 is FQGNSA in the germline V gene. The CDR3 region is CASSSQGADQPQHF. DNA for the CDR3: TGTGCCAGCAGCTCACAGGGGGCAGATCAGCCCCAGCATTTT.

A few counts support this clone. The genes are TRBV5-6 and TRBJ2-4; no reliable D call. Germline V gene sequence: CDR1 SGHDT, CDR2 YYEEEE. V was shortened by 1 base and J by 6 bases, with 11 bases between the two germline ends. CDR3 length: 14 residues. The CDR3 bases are TGTGCCAGCAGCTTGTATGGTAGTCGAAACATTCAGTACTTC. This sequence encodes CASSLYGSRNIQYF. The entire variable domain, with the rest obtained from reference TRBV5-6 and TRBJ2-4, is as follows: DAGVTQSPTHLIKTRGQQVTLRCSPKSGHDTVSWYQQALGQGPQFIFQYYEEEERQRGNFPDRFSGHQFPNYSSELNVNALLLGDSALYLCASSLYGSRNIQYFGAGTRLSVL.

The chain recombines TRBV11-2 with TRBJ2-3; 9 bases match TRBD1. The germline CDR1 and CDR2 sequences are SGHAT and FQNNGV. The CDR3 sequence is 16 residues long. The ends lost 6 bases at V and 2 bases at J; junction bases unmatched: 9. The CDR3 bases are TGTGCCAGCAGATCAAACAGGGGGCCGATCACAGATACGCAGTATTTT. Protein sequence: CASRSNRGPITDTQYF.

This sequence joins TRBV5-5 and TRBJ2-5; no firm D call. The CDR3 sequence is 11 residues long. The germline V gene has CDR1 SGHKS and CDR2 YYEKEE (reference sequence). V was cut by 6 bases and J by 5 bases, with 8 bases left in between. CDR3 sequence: CASTNQETQYF. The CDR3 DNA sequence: TGTGCCAGCACCAATCAGGAGACCCAGTACTTC.

CDR3 coding DNA: TGCGCCAGCAGAAGACAGGGGGCAGGTGGAGACATTCAGTACTTC. Translated: CASRRQGAGGDIQYF. The chain combines TRBV5-1 with TRBJ2-4; TRBD1 aligns across 10 bases. The ends lost 5 bases at V and 8 bases at J; junction bases unmatched: 10. CDR1 SGHRS and CDR2 YFSETQ come from the germline V gene. The CDR3 extends over 15 amino acids. Looking up the rest from reference TRBV5-1 and TRBJ2-4 gives the full variable domain: KAGVTQTPRYLIKTRGQQVTLSCSPISGHRSVSWYQQTPGQGLQFLFEYFSETQRNKGNFPGRFSGRQFSNSRSEMNVSTLELGDSALYLCASRRQGAGGDIQYFGAGTRLSVL.

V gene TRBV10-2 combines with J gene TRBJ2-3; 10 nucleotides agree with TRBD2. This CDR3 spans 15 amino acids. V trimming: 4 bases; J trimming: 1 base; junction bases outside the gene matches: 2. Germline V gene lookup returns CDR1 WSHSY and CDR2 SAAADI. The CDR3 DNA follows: TGCGCCAGCAGTGTTAGCGGGGGGCGCACAGATACGCAGTATTTT. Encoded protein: CASSVSGGRTDTQYF.

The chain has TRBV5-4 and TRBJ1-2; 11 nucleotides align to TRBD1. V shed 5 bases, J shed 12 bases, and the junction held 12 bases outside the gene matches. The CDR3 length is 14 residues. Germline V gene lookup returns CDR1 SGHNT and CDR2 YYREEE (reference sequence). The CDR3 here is CASRLGGTGGKDTF. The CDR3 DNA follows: TGTGCCAGCAGGCTCGGAGGGACAGGGGGAAAAGACACCTTC.

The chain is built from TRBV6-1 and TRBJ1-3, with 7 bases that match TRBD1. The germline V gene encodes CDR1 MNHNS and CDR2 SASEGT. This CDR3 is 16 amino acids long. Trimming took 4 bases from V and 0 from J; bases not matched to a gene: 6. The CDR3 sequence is CASSAGTASSGNTIYF. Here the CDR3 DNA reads TGTGCCAGCAGTGCTGGGACAGCCAGCTCTGGAAACACCATATATTTT.

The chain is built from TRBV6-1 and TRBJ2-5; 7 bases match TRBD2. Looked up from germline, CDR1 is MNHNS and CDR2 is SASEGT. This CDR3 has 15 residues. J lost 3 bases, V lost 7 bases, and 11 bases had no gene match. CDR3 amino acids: CASTLVPSGEETQYF. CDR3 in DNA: TGTGCCAGCACACTAGTGCCTAGCGGAGAAGAGACCCAGTACTTC.

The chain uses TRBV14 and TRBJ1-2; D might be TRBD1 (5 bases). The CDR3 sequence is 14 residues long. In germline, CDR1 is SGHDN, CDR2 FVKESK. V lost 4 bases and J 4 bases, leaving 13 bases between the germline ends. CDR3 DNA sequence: TGTGCCAGCAGCCGCATGACAGCGTCCTATGGCTACACCTTC. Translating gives CASSRMTASYGYTF.

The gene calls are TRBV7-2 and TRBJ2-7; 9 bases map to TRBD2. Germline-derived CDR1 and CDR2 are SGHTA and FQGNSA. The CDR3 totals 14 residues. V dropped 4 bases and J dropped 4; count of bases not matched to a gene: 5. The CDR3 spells CASSSRGGVYEQYF. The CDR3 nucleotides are TGTGCCAGCAGCTCGCGGGGGGGCGTGTACGAGCAGTACTTC.

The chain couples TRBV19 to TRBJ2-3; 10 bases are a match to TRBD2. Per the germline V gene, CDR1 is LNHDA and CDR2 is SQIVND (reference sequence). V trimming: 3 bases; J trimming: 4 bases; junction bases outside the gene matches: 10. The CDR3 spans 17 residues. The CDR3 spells CASSIRGTSVFPDTQYF. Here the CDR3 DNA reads TGTGCCAGTAGTATTAGGGGGACTAGCGTTTTTCCAGATACGCAGTATTTT.

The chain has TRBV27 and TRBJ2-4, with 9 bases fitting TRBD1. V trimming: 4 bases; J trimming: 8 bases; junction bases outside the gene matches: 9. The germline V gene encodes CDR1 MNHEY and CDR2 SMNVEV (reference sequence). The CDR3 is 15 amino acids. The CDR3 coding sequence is TGTGCCAGCAGTTATACCGGGACAGGGTCGTACATTCAGTACTTC. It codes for CASSYTGTGSYIQYF.

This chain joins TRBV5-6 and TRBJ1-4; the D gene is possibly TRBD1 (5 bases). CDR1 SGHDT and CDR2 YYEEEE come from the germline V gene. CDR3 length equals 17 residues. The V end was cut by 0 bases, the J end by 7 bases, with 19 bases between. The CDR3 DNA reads TGTGCCAGCAGCTTGGGGCAGGGAATAAACGTACGTGAAAAACTGTTTTTT. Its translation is CASSLGQGINVREKLFF.

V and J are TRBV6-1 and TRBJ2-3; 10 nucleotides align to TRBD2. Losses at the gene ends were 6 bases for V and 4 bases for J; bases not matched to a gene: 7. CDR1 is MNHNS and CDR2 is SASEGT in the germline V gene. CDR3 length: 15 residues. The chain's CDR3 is CASSRSGGAADTQYF. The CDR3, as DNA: TGTGCCAGCAGCCGCAGCGGGGGGGCCGCAGATACGCAGTATTTT.

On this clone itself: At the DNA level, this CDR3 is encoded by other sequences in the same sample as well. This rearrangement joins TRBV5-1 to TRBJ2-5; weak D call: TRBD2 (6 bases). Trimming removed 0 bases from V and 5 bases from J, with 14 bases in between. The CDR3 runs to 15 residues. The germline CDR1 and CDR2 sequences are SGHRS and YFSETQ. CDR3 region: CASSLAGTSGETQYF. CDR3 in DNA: TGCGCCAGCAGCTTGGCCGGGACGAGCGGGGAGACCCAGTACTTC.

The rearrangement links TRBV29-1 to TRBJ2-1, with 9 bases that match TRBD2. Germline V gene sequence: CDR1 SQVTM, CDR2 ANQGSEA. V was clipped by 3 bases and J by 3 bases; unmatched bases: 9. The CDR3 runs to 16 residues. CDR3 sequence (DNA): TGCAGCGTTGATAGTAGCGGGGGTTCCCTCTACAATGAGCAGTTCTTC. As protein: CSVDSSGGSLYNEQFF.